This T cell receptor beta chain was found in a study of shared clonotypes between healthy human individuals. Points from the study as a whole: Shared clonotypes: roughly 5% naive CD4, about 3.3% naive CD8, 2.3% memory CD4, 0.4% memory CD8.

V was clipped by 9 bases and J by 3 bases; unmatched bases: 12. Germline V gene data show CDR1 as MNHNY and CDR2 as SVGAGI (reference sequence). The CDR3 consists of 15 residues. Produced via immunoSEQ multiplex PCR; TCRdb's table is partial and in-frame only. The data show roughly 720,000 clones, 80% to 95% seen once. Of note for this clone: Its specificity is not known.

This sequence originates from a young man in good health. Some clones in this sample may be carry-over from other donors' samples. The specimen was memory CD8+ T cells from PBMCs. Subset meaning: CD45RO+ cells pooled with CCR7-negative TemRA cells. The gene calls are TRBV6-6 and TRBJ2-7, with 9 nucleotides matching TRBD1. CDR3: CASTPSDRGYYEQYF. As DNA, the CDR3 is TGTGCCAGTACCCCTTCGGACAGGGGTTACTACGAGCAGTACTTC.